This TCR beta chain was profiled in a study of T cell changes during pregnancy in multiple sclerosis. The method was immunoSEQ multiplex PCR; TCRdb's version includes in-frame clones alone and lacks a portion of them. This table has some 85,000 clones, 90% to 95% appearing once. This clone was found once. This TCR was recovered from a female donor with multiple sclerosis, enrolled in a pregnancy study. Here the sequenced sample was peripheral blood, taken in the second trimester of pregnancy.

CDR3 residues: CASSLAKGTSGFGDTQYF. The CDR3 DNA is TGCGCCAGCAGCTTGGCCAAGGGGACTAGCGGGTTTGGAGATACGCAGTATTTT. This chain connects TRBV5-1 to TRBJ2-3, with 12 bases lining up with TRBD2. V lost 0 bases to trimming and J lost 5 bases; unmatched junction nucleotides: 10. This CDR3 spans 18 amino acids. Germline lookup yields CDR1 SGHRS and CDR2 YFSETQ.